This T cell receptor beta chain is from a study of blood T cells in healthy people across ages. Study background: Roughly one uniquely barcoded beta molecule per two T cells was captured.

A second about 6 to 12 cycle PCR used barcoded and J-beta primers. TCRdb re-called the 5' RACE reads through MiXCR, storing one row per CDR3 protein. The table lists approximately 960,000 distinct CDR3 sequences, approximately 32% of them singletons. This CDR3 has 15 amino acids. CDR1 is SNHLY, CDR2 FYNNEI, per germline. Germline trimming cut 6 bases from V and 13 bases from J; bases unmatched to any gene: 17. The sample was also linked to a second study, of T cells of mothers and their children. This second report adds: Six children and their three healthy Caucasian mothers were the donors.

The sequenced sample was blood. V and J are TRBV2 and TRBJ2-1, with 8 bases lining up with TRBD2. This TCR derives from a woman aged 40 to 55 in good health. The CDR3 spells CASSVGTSASETQFF. DNA for the CDR3: TGTGCCAGCAGCGTCGGGACTAGTGCGTCAGAGACCCAGTTCTTC.